These T cell receptor beta chains were read from a single sample in a study of blood T cell repertoires in COVID-19. This table comes from immunoSEQ multiplex PCR, and its TCRdb copy is limited to in-frame clones, with some not included. In the table there are over 250,000 clones, about nine tenths of which are singletons. The sequenced material came from peripheral blood. These receptors originate from a woman aged 60-70 years with acute or convalescent COVID-19. Each CDR3 is given with its conserved first and last residue. Each record gives: D gene, J gene, V gene, CDR3 protein, CDR3 DNA. A D gene is named only where the DNA matches it firmly.

D: TRBD1; J: TRBJ2-1; V: TRBV6-5; CDR3: CASSYRRDSPSIIF; DNA: TGTGCCAGCAGTTACCGTCGGGACAGCCCCTCCATCATCTTC
D: .; J: TRBJ2-7; V: TRBV5-8; CDR3: CASSLNYKQGRTYEQYF; DNA: TGTGCCAGCAGCTTGAATTACAAACAGGGACGAACCTACGAGCAGTACTTC
D: .; J: TRBJ2-1; V: TRBV6-5; CDR3: CASSSTIGQYNEQFF; DNA: TGTGCCAGCAGTTCCACAATAGGACAGTACAATGAGCAGTTCTTC
D: .; J: TRBJ2-1; V: TRBV7-9; CDR3: CASSQGQYNEQFF; DNA: TGTGCCAGCAGCCAGGGACAATACAATGAGCAGTTCTTC
D: .; J: TRBJ1-5; V: TRBV27; CDR3: CASSRTGGSNQPQHF; DNA: TGTGCCAGCAGCAGGACGGGGGGGAGCAATCAGCCCCAGCATTTT
D: TRBD1; J: TRBJ2-1; V: TRBV4-2; CDR3: CASSQVPGQGNNEQFF; DNA: TGTGCCAGCAGCCAAGTCCCGGGACAGGGGAACAATGAGCAGTTCTTC
D: .; J: TRBJ1-2; V: TRBV20-1; CDR3: CSASTGGGYTF; DNA: TGCAGTGCCTCTACGGGGGGCGGCTACACCTTC
D: .; J: TRBJ2-2; V: TRBV9; CDR3: CASSVEWAGELFF; DNA: TGTGCCAGCAGCGTGGAGTGGGCCGGGGAGCTGTTTTTT
D: .; J: TRBJ1-3; V: TRBV6-6; CDR3: CASSYPGERNTIYF; DNA: TGTGCCAGCAGTTACCCAGGGGAGCGAAACACCATATATTTT
D: TRBD1; J: TRBJ1-1; V: TRBV5-1; CDR3: CASSEGTGPVAAFF; DNA: TGCGCCAGCAGCGAGGGGACAGGCCCCGTAGCGGCTTTCTTT
D: TRBD2; J: TRBJ2-2; V: TRBV7-9; CDR3: CASIWVGGGRLANTGELFF; DNA: TGTGCCAGCATTTGGGTAGGCGGGGGGCGCCTCGCGAACACCGGGGAGCTGTTTTTT
D: .; J: TRBJ2-7; V: TRBV11-3; CDR3: CASSLDLTGEQYF; DNA: TGTGCCAGCAGCCTCGATCTCACCGGGGAGCAGTACTTC
D: .; J: TRBJ2-1; V: TRBV7-9; CDR3: CASSFSGNEQFF; DNA: TGTGCCAGCAGCTTTAGCGGAAATGAGCAGTTCTTC
D: .; J: TRBJ2-3; V: TRBV19; CDR3: CASSRPGNGDTQYF; DNA: TGTGCCAGTAGTAGGCCGGGGAACGGAGATACGCAGTATTTT
D: .; J: TRBJ1-5; V: TRBV2; CDR3: CASSRTSQPQHF; DNA: TGTGCCAGCAGTCGCACAAGTCAGCCCCAGCATTTT
D: .; J: TRBJ1-2; V: TRBV3-1/TRBV3-2; CDR3: CASSQVGQEQLPFYYGYTF; DNA: TGTGCCAGCAGCCAAGTGGGGCAGGAACAACTTCCCTTTTACTATGGCTACACCTTC
D: .; J: TRBJ2-7; V: TRBV28; CDR3: CASSSQTGEQYF; DNA: TGTGCCAGCAGTTCCCAAACAGGCGAGCAGTACTTC
D: TRBD1; J: TRBJ1-1; V: TRBV5-1; CDR3: CASSLMGTEPNTEAFF; DNA: TGCGCCAGCAGCTTGATGGGGACAGAACCGAACACTGAAGCTTTCTTT
D: .; J: TRBJ2-6; V: TRBV24-1; CDR3: CATSDYRALGANVLTF; DNA: TGTGCCACCAGTGATTACAGGGCATTGGGGGCCAACGTCCTGACTTTC
D: TRBD2; J: TRBJ2-7; V: TRBV28; CDR3: CASSFGLAGAYEQYF; DNA: TGTGCCAGCAGTTTTGGGCTAGCGGGAGCCTACGAGCAGTACTTC
D: TRBD2; J: TRBJ2-6; V: TRBV19; CDR3: CASSPSGGRAGANVLTF; DNA: TGTGCCAGTAGCCCTAGCGGGGGCAGGGCTGGGGCCAACGTCCTGACTTTC
D: .; J: TRBJ1-4; V: TRBV19; CDR3: CASSSGAADEKLFF; DNA: TGTGCCAGTAGTTCAGGGGCGGCGGATGAAAAACTGTTTTTT
D: .; J: TRBJ1-5; V: TRBV7-9; CDR3: CASSLVSTETNQPQHF; DNA: TGTGCCAGCAGCTTAGTGTCGACGGAGACCAATCAGCCCCAGCATTTT
D: .; J: TRBJ1-3; V: TRBV5-1; CDR3: CASSLAGYSDLSGNTIYF; DNA: TGCGCCAGCAGCTTGGCCGGGTACTCCGACCTCTCTGGAAACACCATATATTTT
D: .; J: TRBJ1-5; V: TRBV10-2; CDR3: CASREDSYSNQPQHF; DNA: TGCGCCAGCAGGGAAGACAGTTATAGCAATCAGCCCCAGCATTTT
D: .; J: TRBJ1-2; V: TRBV19; CDR3: CASSIGTLGGYTF; DNA: TGTGCCAGTAGTATCGGGACATTAGGAGGCTACACCTTC
D: TRBD1; J: TRBJ1-2; V: TRBV28; CDR3: CASSSPRGQPNFWYGYTF; DNA: TGTGCCAGCAGTTCACCGAGGGGACAGCCTAACTTTTGGTATGGCTACACCTTC
D: TRBD2; J: TRBJ2-3; V: TRBV5-1; CDR3: CATYSGRGTDTQYF; DNA: TGCGCCACTTATAGCGGGAGGGGCACAGATACGCAGTATTTT
D: .; J: TRBJ1-6; V: TRBV14; CDR3: CASSQDRSAGSPLHF; DNA: TGTGCCAGCAGCCAAGATCGGTCGGCAGGGTCACCCCTCCACTTT